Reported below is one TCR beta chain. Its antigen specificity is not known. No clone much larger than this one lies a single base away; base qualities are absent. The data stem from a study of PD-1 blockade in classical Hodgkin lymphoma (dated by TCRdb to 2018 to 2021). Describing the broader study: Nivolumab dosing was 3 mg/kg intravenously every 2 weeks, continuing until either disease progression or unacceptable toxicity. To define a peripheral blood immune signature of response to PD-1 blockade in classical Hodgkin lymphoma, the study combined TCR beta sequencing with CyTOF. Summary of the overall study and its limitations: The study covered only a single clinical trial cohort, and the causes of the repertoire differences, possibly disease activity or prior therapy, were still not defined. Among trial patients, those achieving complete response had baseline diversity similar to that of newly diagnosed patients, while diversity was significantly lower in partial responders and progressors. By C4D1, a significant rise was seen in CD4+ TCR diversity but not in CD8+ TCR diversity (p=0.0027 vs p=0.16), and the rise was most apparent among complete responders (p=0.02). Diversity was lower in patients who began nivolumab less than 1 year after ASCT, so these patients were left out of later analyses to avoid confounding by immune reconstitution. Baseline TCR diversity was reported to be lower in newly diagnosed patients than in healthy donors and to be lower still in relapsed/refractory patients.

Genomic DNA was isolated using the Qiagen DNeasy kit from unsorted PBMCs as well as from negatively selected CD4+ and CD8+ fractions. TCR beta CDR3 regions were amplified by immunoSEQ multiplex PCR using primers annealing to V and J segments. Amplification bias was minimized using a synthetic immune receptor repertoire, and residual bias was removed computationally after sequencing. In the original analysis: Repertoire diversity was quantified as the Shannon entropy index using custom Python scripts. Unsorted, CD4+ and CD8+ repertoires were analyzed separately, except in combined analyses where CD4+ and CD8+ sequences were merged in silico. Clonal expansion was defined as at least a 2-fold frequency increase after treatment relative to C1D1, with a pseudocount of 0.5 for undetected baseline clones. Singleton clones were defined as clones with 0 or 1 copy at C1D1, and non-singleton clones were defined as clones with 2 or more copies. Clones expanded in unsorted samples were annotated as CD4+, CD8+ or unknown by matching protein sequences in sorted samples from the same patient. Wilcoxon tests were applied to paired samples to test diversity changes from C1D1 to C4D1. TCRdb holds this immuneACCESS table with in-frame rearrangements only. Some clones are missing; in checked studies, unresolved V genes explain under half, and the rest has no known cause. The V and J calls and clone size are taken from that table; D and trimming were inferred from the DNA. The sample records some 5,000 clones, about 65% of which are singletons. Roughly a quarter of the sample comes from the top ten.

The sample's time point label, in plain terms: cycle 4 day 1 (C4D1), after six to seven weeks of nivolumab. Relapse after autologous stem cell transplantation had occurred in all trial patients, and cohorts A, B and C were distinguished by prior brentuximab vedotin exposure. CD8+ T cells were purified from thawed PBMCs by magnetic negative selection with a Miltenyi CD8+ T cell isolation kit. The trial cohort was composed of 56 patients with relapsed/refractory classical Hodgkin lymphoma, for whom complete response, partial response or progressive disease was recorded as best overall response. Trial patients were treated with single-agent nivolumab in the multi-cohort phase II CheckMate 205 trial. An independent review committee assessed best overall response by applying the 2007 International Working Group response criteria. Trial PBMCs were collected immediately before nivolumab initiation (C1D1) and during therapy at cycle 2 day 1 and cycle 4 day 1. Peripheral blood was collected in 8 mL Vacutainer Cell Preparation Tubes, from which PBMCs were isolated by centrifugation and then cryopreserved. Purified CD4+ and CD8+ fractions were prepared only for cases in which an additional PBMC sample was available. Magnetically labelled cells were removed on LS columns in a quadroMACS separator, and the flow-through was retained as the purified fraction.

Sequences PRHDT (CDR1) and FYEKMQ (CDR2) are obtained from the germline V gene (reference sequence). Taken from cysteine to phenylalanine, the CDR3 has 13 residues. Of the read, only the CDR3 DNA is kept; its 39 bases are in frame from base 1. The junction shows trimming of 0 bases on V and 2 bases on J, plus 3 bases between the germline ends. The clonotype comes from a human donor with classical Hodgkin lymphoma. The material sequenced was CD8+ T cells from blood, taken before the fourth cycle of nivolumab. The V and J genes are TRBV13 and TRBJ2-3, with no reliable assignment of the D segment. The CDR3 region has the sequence CASSLGLTDTQYF. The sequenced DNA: TGTGCCAGCAGCTTAGGGCTCACAGATACGCAGTATTTT.